The rows below give T cell receptor beta chains drawn from one sample of a study of shared clonotypes between healthy human individuals. Profiling relied on immunoSEQ multiplex PCR, and the TCRdb table lists in-frame clones only, not all of them. The profile shows around 1.1 million clones, around three quarters of them singletons. The sample was memory CD4+ T cells from PBMCs. The receptors originated from a man aged 18 to 29 in good health. Some clones in this sample may be carry-over from other donors' samples. Both conserved end residues are part of each CDR3. The D gene is left open where the match is weak. Size is stated for part of the rows, as once, few or many counts, or as a class when the clone is expanded.

abundance: few
v_gene: TRBV7-2
j_gene: TRBJ2-7
d_gene: .
CDR3aa: CASSFRRESEQYF
CDR3nt: TGTGCCAGCAGCTTCAGGAGGGAGAGCGAGCAGTACTTC

abundance: .
v_gene: TRBV10-1
j_gene: TRBJ2-7
d_gene: TRBD2
CDR3aa: CASRPGLGPYEQYF
CDR3nt: TGCGCCAGTCGTCCGGGACTAGGTCCTTACGAGCAGTACTTC

abundance: .
v_gene: TRBV12-5
j_gene: TRBJ2-7
d_gene: TRBD2
CDR3aa: CASGLVQGRAGGTSEQYF
CDR3nt: TGTGCTAGTGGTTTGGTACAAGGCCGGGCGGGAGGGACTAGCGAGCAGTACTTC

abundance: once
v_gene: TRBV7-3
j_gene: TRBJ2-3
d_gene: .
CDR3aa: CASSILSTDTQYF
CDR3nt: TGTGCCAGCAGCATCCTTAGCACAGATACGCAGTATTTT

abundance: .
v_gene: TRBV7-9
j_gene: TRBJ2-1
d_gene: .
CDR3aa: CASSFERSVGEQFF
CDR3nt: TGTGCCAGCAGCTTCGAGAGGTCAGTGGGTGAGCAGTTCTTC

abundance: .
v_gene: TRBV28
j_gene: TRBJ2-7
d_gene: .
CDR3aa: CASSILGTGKSYEQYF
CDR3nt: TGTGCCAGCAGTATACTTGGGACCGGCAAATCCTACGAGCAGTACTTC

abundance: few
v_gene: TRBV4-2
j_gene: TRBJ2-3
d_gene: .
CDR3aa: CASSQGGGTDTQYF
CDR3nt: TGTGCCAGCAGCCAAGGCGGGGGCACAGATACGCAGTATTTT

abundance: .
v_gene: TRBV2
j_gene: TRBJ1-1
d_gene: TRBD1
CDR3aa: CASSETGGGGNTEAFF
CDR3nt: TGTGCCAGCAGCGAGACAGGGGGCGGCGGGAACACTGAAGCTTTCTTT

abundance: few
v_gene: TRBV7-9
j_gene: TRBJ2-3
d_gene: .
CDR3aa: CASSLGVLSTDTQYF
CDR3nt: TGTGCCAGCAGCTTAGGGGTCCTTAGCACAGATACGCAGTATTTT

abundance: .
v_gene: TRBV5-1
j_gene: TRBJ2-1
d_gene: TRBD2
CDR3aa: CASSTGGLVPEQFF
CDR3nt: TGCGCCAGCAGCACGGGGGGACTAGTCCCTGAGCAGTTCTTC

abundance: .
v_gene: TRBV6-1
j_gene: TRBJ2-1
d_gene: TRBD2
CDR3aa: CASSDYGTRLLNEQFF
CDR3nt: TGTGCCAGCAGTGACTACGGGACTAGGCTACTCAATGAGCAGTTCTTC

abundance: .
v_gene: TRBV29-1
j_gene: TRBJ1-2
d_gene: .
CDR3aa: CSVERDYTF
CDR3nt: TGCAGCGTTGAAAGGGACTACACCTTC

abundance: .
v_gene: TRBV10-3
j_gene: TRBJ1-1
d_gene: .
CDR3aa: CAISGGRQAEAFF
CDR3nt: TGTGCCATCAGTGGGGGGAGACAGGCGGAAGCTTTCTTT

abundance: once
v_gene: TRBV2
j_gene: TRBJ2-6
d_gene: .
CDR3aa: CASSEDPAKSGANVLTF
CDR3nt: TGTGCCAGCAGTGAAGACCCTGCGAAATCGGGGGCCAACGTCCTGACTTTC

abundance: .
v_gene: TRBV7-3
j_gene: TRBJ2-2
d_gene: TRBD2
CDR3aa: CASSRSGRASGELFF
CDR3nt: TGTGCCAGCAGCCGTAGCGGGAGGGCAAGCGGGGAGCTGTTTTTT

abundance: few
v_gene: TRBV28
j_gene: TRBJ2-5
d_gene: TRBD1
CDR3aa: CASSFPTGGQETQYF
CDR3nt: TGTGCCAGCAGTTTTCCAACAGGGGGCCAAGAGACCCAGTACTTC

abundance: .
v_gene: TRBV4-3
j_gene: TRBJ1-2
d_gene: .
CDR3aa: CASSQAPGNNYGYTF
CDR3nt: TGCGCCAGCAGCCAAGCCCCAGGGAATAACTATGGCTACACCTTC

abundance: many
v_gene: TRBV5-6
j_gene: TRBJ1-2
d_gene: .
CDR3aa: CASSLLQADYGYTF
CDR3nt: TGTGCCAGCAGCTTGCTTCAGGCTGACTATGGCTACACCTTC

abundance: .
v_gene: TRBV7-9
j_gene: TRBJ1-5
d_gene: .
CDR3aa: CASSLAPNQPQHF
CDR3nt: TGTGCCAGCAGCTTAGCCCCTAATCAGCCCCAGCATTTT

abundance: .
v_gene: TRBV28
j_gene: TRBJ2-7
d_gene: .
CDR3aa: CASSFRSRTYEQYF
CDR3nt: TGTGCCAGCAGTTTCCGGAGTAGGACCTACGAGCAGTACTTC

abundance: many
v_gene: TRBV18
j_gene: TRBJ2-7
d_gene: .
CDR3aa: CASSSIVAGALYEQYF
CDR3nt: TGTGCCAGCTCCAGTATCGTGGCAGGGGCCCTCTACGAGCAGTACTTC

abundance: .
v_gene: TRBV18
j_gene: TRBJ2-3
d_gene: .
CDR3aa: CASSPGGGSRIADTQYF
CDR3nt: TGTGCCAGCTCACCAGGGGGCGGGAGTCGGATAGCAGATACGCAGTATTTT

abundance: .
v_gene: TRBV5-1
j_gene: TRBJ2-1
d_gene: TRBD2
CDR3aa: CASLGTSGSHEQFF
CDR3nt: TGCGCCAGCTTAGGGACTAGCGGGAGCCATGAGCAGTTCTTC

abundance: .
v_gene: TRBV18
j_gene: TRBJ1-4
d_gene: .
CDR3aa: CASSGGIEEKLFF
CDR3nt: TGTGCCAGCTCGGGCGGGATTGAGGAAAAACTGTTTTTT

abundance: once
v_gene: TRBV2
j_gene: TRBJ2-3
d_gene: .
CDR3aa: CASSSTGRLDTQYF
CDR3nt: TGTGCCAGCAGCTCGACAGGGAGGCTAGATACGCAGTATTTT

abundance: .
v_gene: TRBV6-5
j_gene: TRBJ2-7
d_gene: TRBD1
CDR3aa: CATLLGQGSEQYF
CDR3nt: TGTGCCACCCTCCTGGGACAGGGGAGCGAGCAGTACTTC

abundance: .
v_gene: TRBV2
j_gene: TRBJ1-5
d_gene: .
CDR3aa: CASGGIYSNQPQHF
CDR3nt: TGTGCCAGTGGGGGAATTTATAGCAATCAGCCCCAGCATTTT

abundance: .
v_gene: TRBV27
j_gene: TRBJ2-1
d_gene: TRBD2
CDR3aa: CASSASSGNTYEQFF
CDR3nt: TGTGCCAGCAGTGCCTCTAGCGGGAATACTTATGAGCAGTTCTTC

abundance: few
v_gene: TRBV28
j_gene: TRBJ1-2
d_gene: TRBD1
CDR3aa: CASSSQGTGDANYGYTF
CDR3nt: TGTGCCAGCAGCAGCCAGGGGACAGGCGACGCTAACTATGGCTACACCTTC

abundance: few
v_gene: TRBV4-1
j_gene: TRBJ2-5
d_gene: TRBD1
CDR3aa: CASSTRTGGWETQYF
CDR3nt: TGCGCCAGCAGCACCCGGACAGGGGGGTGGGAGACCCAGTACTTC

abundance: once
v_gene: TRBV19
j_gene: TRBJ2-2
d_gene: TRBD1
CDR3aa: CASSAGDRVTGELFF
CDR3nt: TGTGCCAGTAGTGCGGGGGACAGGGTCACCGGGGAGCTGTTTTTT

abundance: .
v_gene: TRBV7-6
j_gene: TRBJ2-1
d_gene: .
CDR3aa: CASSEGLVRGWDEQFF
CDR3nt: TGTGCCAGCAGCGAGGGACTAGTCAGGGGGTGGGATGAGCAGTTCTTC

abundance: .
v_gene: TRBV2
j_gene: TRBJ1-2
d_gene: .
CDR3aa: CASSATPGDGYTF
CDR3nt: TGTGCCAGCAGTGCCACCCCAGGGGACGGCTACACCTTC

abundance: once
v_gene: TRBV2
j_gene: TRBJ2-6
d_gene: .
CDR3aa: CASSAGSVPGANVLTF
CDR3nt: TGTGCCAGCAGCGCAGGGTCGGTCCCTGGGGCCAACGTCCTGACTTTC

abundance: .
v_gene: TRBV4-3
j_gene: TRBJ2-7
d_gene: .
CDR3aa: CASSQVRTEQQYF
CDR3nt: TGCGCCAGCAGCCAAGTTAGAACGGAACAGCAGTACTTC

abundance: many
v_gene: TRBV7-3
j_gene: TRBJ2-7
d_gene: .
CDR3aa: CASSLGPGSPYEQYF
CDR3nt: TGTGCCAGCAGCTTAGGTCCCGGCAGCCCCTACGAGCAGTACTTC

abundance: .
v_gene: TRBV5-1
j_gene: TRBJ2-5
d_gene: TRBD2
CDR3aa: CASSPVLAGIGETQYF
CDR3nt: TGCGCCAGCAGCCCGGTACTAGCGGGAATAGGAGAGACCCAGTACTTC

abundance: .
v_gene: TRBV27
j_gene: TRBJ2-2
d_gene: .
CDR3aa: CASSFGREPTNTGELFF
CDR3nt: TGTGCCAGCAGTTTTGGCAGGGAACCTACGAACACCGGGGAGCTGTTTTTT

abundance: once
v_gene: TRBV19
j_gene: TRBJ2-2
d_gene: TRBD1
CDR3aa: CASSRGDRDTGELFF
CDR3nt: TGTGCCAGTAGTAGGGGGGACAGGGACACCGGGGAGCTGTTTTTT

abundance: .
v_gene: TRBV27
j_gene: TRBJ2-7
d_gene: .
CDR3aa: CASALGGRSYEQYF
CDR3nt: TGTGCCAGCGCGTTAGGGGGGCGCTCCTACGAGCAGTACTTC

abundance: .
v_gene: TRBV7-8
j_gene: TRBJ2-7
d_gene: .
CDR3aa: CASSSFGTPYYEQYF
CDR3nt: TGTGCCAGCAGTTCATTCGGGACACCTTACTACGAGCAGTACTTC

abundance: .
v_gene: TRBV2
j_gene: TRBJ1-5
d_gene: .
CDR3aa: CASSELNPNGNQPQHF
CDR3nt: TGTGCCAGCAGTGAACTCAATCCGAATGGCAATCAGCCCCAGCATTTT

abundance: once
v_gene: TRBV2
j_gene: TRBJ2-5
d_gene: .
CDR3aa: CASSGQRGTQYF
CDR3nt: TGTGCCAGCAGCGGACAGAGGGGGACCCAGTACTTC

abundance: once
v_gene: TRBV18
j_gene: TRBJ2-5
d_gene: .
CDR3aa: CASSPGYQETQYF
CDR3nt: TGTGCCAGCTCGCCGGGATACCAAGAGACCCAGTACTTC

abundance: .
v_gene: TRBV9
j_gene: TRBJ2-6
d_gene: .
CDR3aa: CASSVGGYSSGANVLTF
CDR3nt: TGTGCCAGCAGCGTAGGGGGCTACTCCTCTGGGGCCAACGTCCTGACTTTC

abundance: .
v_gene: TRBV5-8
j_gene: TRBJ2-2
d_gene: TRBD2
CDR3aa: CASSLGLAGGTGELFF
CDR3nt: TGTGCCAGCAGCTTGGGCCTAGCGGGAGGGACCGGGGAGCTGTTTTTT

abundance: .
v_gene: TRBV6-5
j_gene: TRBJ1-2
d_gene: TRBD1
CDR3aa: CASSQGAVYTF
CDR3nt: TGTGCCAGCAGCCAGGGGGCAGTCTACACCTTC

abundance: .
v_gene: TRBV5-1
j_gene: TRBJ2-1
d_gene: .
CDR3aa: CASSPGRGTAYNEQFF
CDR3nt: TGCGCCAGCAGTCCTGGGAGGGGGACCGCCTACAATGAGCAGTTCTTC